This TCR beta chain was captured by sequencing in a study of T cell repertoires in cytomegalovirus infection. Trimming removed 3 bases at V and 1 base at J, with 13 bases between. Germline-derived CDR1 and CDR2 are DFQATT and SNEGSKA (reference sequence). There are 15 residues in the CDR3. MiXCR was run by TCRdb on the reads, yielding one entry per CDR3 protein. The sample shows 680,000 or so distinct CDR3 sequences, 30% to 40% of them seen only once. To note about this clonotype: The antigen remains unidentified.

The sequences come from cultured PBMCs, collected from culture after CMV antigen stimulation. The TCR was taken from a human donor in good health (CMV status not recorded). Some clones in this sample may be carry-over from other donors' samples. The chain joins TRBV20-1 to TRBJ1-5, with D tentatively TRBD1 (5 bases). The CDR3 DNA sequence: TGCAGTGCTAGTTCCGGGGGTCTAAGCAATCAGCCCCAGCATTTT. This gives the protein CSASSGGLSNQPQHF.